These 22 T cell receptor beta chains were all obtained from the same sample, sequenced in a study of blood T cell repertoires in COVID-19. Clones were sequenced by immunoSEQ multiplex PCR, and TCRdb holds only the in-frame ones, with some missing. The sample comprises 120,000 or so clones, around 90% of which are singletons, and approximately 4.6% rests with the top ten. The sequenced sample consisted of peripheral blood. Receptor source: a man in his 60s with COVID-19, enrolled during active disease.

This rearrangement joins TRBV5-1 to TRBJ2-7, with 11 bases identical to TRBD2. Trimming took 0 bases from V and 6 from J; bases not matched to a gene: 2. From germline, CDR1 is SGHRS and CDR2 YFSETQ. The CDR3 spans 14 residues. The CDR3 region has the DNA TGCGCCAGCAGCTTGGGACTAGCGGGATTCGAGCAGTACTTC. It codes for CASSLGLAGFEQYF.

This chain uses TRBV19 with TRBJ1-1; the D is unclear. CDR1 is LNHDA, CDR2 SQIVND, per germline (reference sequence). CDR3 length: 13 amino acids. Trimming took off 7 bases at V and 3 bases at J, with 12 bases between the two ends. CDR3 nucleotides: TGTGCCAGTAAAAGACACTTAGACACTGAAGCTTTCTTT. Translated, it gives CASKRHLDTEAFF.

The chain carries TRBV27 and TRBJ1-5, with a possible D match to TRBD1 (6 bases). The CDR3 runs to 18 residues. Germline V gives CDR1 MNHEY, CDR2 SMNVEV (reference sequence). Trimming shortened V by 0 bases and J by 5 bases, and 20 bases separated the two germline ends. The CDR3 loop reads CASSLSAPQTGSYQPQHF. CDR3 in DNA: TGTGCCAGCAGTTTATCCGCTCCTCAAACAGGGTCGTATCAGCCCCAGCATTTT.

The chain uses TRBV12-5 and TRBJ1-1, with D hard to call. The CDR3 contains 13 residues. Germline values: CDR1 LGHNT, CDR2 FRNRAP. The V and J ends lost 7 bases and 1 base respectively, with 10 bases between them. CDR3 sequence reads: CASAMRSNTEAFF. The CDR3 region has the DNA TGTGCTAGTGCCATGCGATCGAACACTGAAGCTTTCTTT.

This sequence joins TRBV6-4 and TRBJ2-1; D unclear. Trimming stripped 2 bases from V and 15 bases from J, with 14 bases between. Germline V gene data show CDR1 as MRHNA and CDR2 as SNTAGT. This CDR3 region has 12 residues. CDR3 sequence reads: CASSDGWSNSFF. The DNA for the CDR3 is TGTGCCAGCAGTGACGGCTGGTCGAATTCGTTCTTC.

This chain links TRBV14 with TRBJ2-5; D is ambiguous. In germline, CDR1 is SGHDN, CDR2 FVKESK. CDR3 length equals 13 residues. Trimming cost V 0 bases and J 4 bases, with 6 bases left between them. The CDR3: CASSQDLRETQYF. CDR3 DNA: TGTGCCAGCAGCCAAGATCTTCGAGAGACCCAGTACTTC.

The rearrangement joins TRBV7-6 to TRBJ1-1; perhaps TRBD1 as D (5 bases). Germline V gene lookup returns CDR1 SGHVS and CDR2 FNYEAQ. The length of the CDR3 is 16 residues. V lost 1 base and J lost 5, with 17 bases in between. In DNA form, the CDR3 reads TGTGCCAGCAGCTTAGGGGTGGCCAGGGCGCATACTGAAGCTTTCTTT. It encodes CASSLGVARAHTEAFF. Full variable domain (remainder filled in from reference TRBV7-6 and TRBJ1-1): GAGVSQSPRYKVTKRGQDVALRCDPISGHVSLYWYRQALGQGPEFLTYFNYEAQQDKSGLPNDRFSAERPEGSISTLTIQRTEQRDSAMYRCASSLGVARAHTEAFFGQGTRLTVV.

The genes are TRBV5-6 and TRBJ1-2, with 9 positions matching TRBD1. The CDR3 loop spans 15 amino acids. Trimming at V came to 1 base and at J to 8 bases, leaving 9 bases not matched to a gene. Germline values: CDR1 SGHDT, CDR2 YYEEEE. In DNA form, the CDR3 reads TGTGCCAGCAGCTTGAGTGGACAGGGGCGTGGGGGCTACACCTTC. It is translated as CASSLSGQGRGGYTF.

This sequence joins TRBV30 and TRBJ2-4; 12 bases match TRBD2. The CDR3 is made up of 15 amino acids. Germline V gene lookup returns CDR1 GTSNPN and CDR2 SVGIG (reference sequence). V was clipped by 3 bases and J by 8 bases; unmatched bases: 8. The DNA of the CDR3 is TGTGCCTGGAGGGACCTAGCGGGAGGGTGGGACATTCAGTACTTC. This sequence encodes CAWRDLAGGWDIQYF.

The chain carries TRBV15 and TRBJ1-2; the match to TRBD1 covers 8 bases. This CDR3 comprises 16 residues. Germline V CDR1 and CDR2: LNHNV, YYDKDF (reference sequence). V lost 1 base, J lost 7 bases, and 11 bases stayed unmatched. The CDR3 DNA is TGTGCCACCAGCAGAGTGCGGACAGGGACGGGAGGTGGCTACACCTTC. This sequence encodes CATSRVRTGTGGGYTF.

This clone showed up just once. The V and J genes are TRBV5-4 and TRBJ2-2; 11 bases are a match to TRBD2. Per the germline V gene, CDR1 is SGHNT and CDR2 is YYREEE (reference sequence). The CDR3 is 16 residues long. J gave up 1 base and V 4 bases, and 3 bases lay outside the gene matches. The DNA of the CDR3 is TGTGCCAGCAGCGAGACTAGCGGGGAGAACACCGGGGAGCTGTTTTTT. Its protein product is CASSETSGENTGELFF.

This clone came up many times. V is TRBV2 and J is TRBJ2-7; 7 bases are shared with TRBD2. Germline V gene sequence: CDR1 SNHLY, CDR2 FYNNEI. Germline trimming cut 1 base from V and 7 bases from J; bases unmatched to any gene: 10. The CDR3 contains 15 residues. CDR3 sequence reads: CASSEVQAGAQEQYF. The DNA of the CDR3 is TGTGCCAGCAGTGAAGTTCAGGCGGGAGCGCAGGAGCAGTACTTC. The full variable domain, rest sourced from reference TRBV2 and TRBJ2-7, is EPEVTQTPSHQVTQMGQEVILRCVPISNHLYFYWYRQILGQKVEFLVSFYNNEISEKSEIFDDQFSVERPDGSNFTLKIRSTKLEDSAMYFCASSEVQAGAQEQYFGPGTRLTVT.

The CDR3 is CSASSGDIDIQYF. The CDR3 DNA follows: TGCAGTGCTAGTTCGGGGGATATTGACATTCAGTACTTC. This chain connects TRBV20-1 to TRBJ2-4; weak D call: TRBD2 (6 bases). The germline gives CDR1 DFQATT, CDR2 SNEGSKA (reference sequence). The ends were cut back, 3 bases at V and 8 bases at J, with 14 bases in the middle. This CDR3 spans 13 amino acids.

This clone turned up a few times. The gene calls are TRBV11-3 and TRBJ1-4; 7 bases map to TRBD1. From germline, CDR1 is SGHNT and CDR2 YENEEA. V was pared by 5 bases and J by 8 bases, with 11 bases of the junction left unmatched. CDR3 length: 15 amino acids. CDR3 sequence: CASSPRGQRREKLFF. As DNA, the CDR3 is TGTGCCAGCAGCCCTCGGGGACAGCGCCGAGAAAAACTGTTTTTT.

The genes are TRBV4-2 and TRBJ1-5; 8 positions agree with TRBD1. There are 15 residues in the CDR3. CDR1 is LGHNA and CDR2 is YNFKEQ in the germline V gene. V shed 4 bases and J 7 bases; nucleotides not matched to a gene: 9. The CDR3 region is CASSLNRGIGQPQHF. CDR3 nucleotides: TGTGCCAGCAGCCTCAACAGGGGGATCGGGCAGCCCCAGCATTTT.

The V and J genes are TRBV7-6 and TRBJ1-1, with D tentatively TRBD1 (5 bases). CDR1 and CDR2 (germline): SGHVS, FNYEAQ. The CDR3 extends over 15 amino acids. Trimming took off 0 bases at V and 3 bases at J, with 11 bases between the two ends. The CDR3 loop is CASSLALARDTEAFF. CDR3 sequence (DNA): TGTGCCAGCAGCTTAGCGCTTGCCAGGGACACTGAAGCTTTCTTT.

CDR3 amino acids: CASSPDRAYGYTF. The CDR3 DNA reads TGTGCCAGCAGCCCGGACAGGGCTTATGGCTACACCTTC. The chain couples TRBV28 to TRBJ1-2; 8 bases align to TRBD1. Trimming took 6 bases from V and 5 from J; bases not matched to a gene: 5. CDR3 length: 13 amino acids. CDR1 is MDHEN and CDR2 is SYDVKM in the germline V gene.

The V and J genes are TRBV3-1 (or the pseudogene TRBV3-2) and TRBJ2-2; D is unclear. Germline CDR1 is LGHDT and CDR2 is YNNKEL (reference sequence). V shed 6 bases and J shed 7 bases, with 6 bases lying between them. The CDR3 runs 11 residues. In DNA, the CDR3 is TGTGCCAGCAGGGCTAGCGGGGAGCTGTTTTTT. It specifies CASRASGELFF.

The V call is TRBV24-1, the J call TRBJ2-1; perhaps TRBD2 as D (6 bases). Deletions cut 2 bases from V and 3 bases from J, with 16 bases between. The V gene's germline CDR1 is KGHDR and CDR2 SFDVKD. The CDR3 totals 17 residues. The CDR3 sequence: CATSDSGTPNNYNEQFF. The CDR3 DNA is TGTGCCACCAGTGATTCCGGGACTCCGAACAACTACAATGAGCAGTTCTTC.

The V gene is TRBV18, the J gene TRBJ2-4; a weak D match, TRBD1 (5 bases). Trimming cost V 2 bases and J 8 bases, with 13 bases left between them. The germline V gene encodes CDR1 KGHSH and CDR2 LQKENI. The CDR3 has 14 amino acids. CDR3 DNA sequence: TGTGCCAGCTCACCAGGACATACTTTCGACATTCAGTACTTC. Residues: CASSPGHTFDIQYF. Supplemented by reference TRBV18 and TRBJ2-4, the full variable domain reads NAGVMQNPRHLVRRRGQEARLRCSPMKGHSHVYWYRQLPEEGLKFMVYLQKENIIDESGMPKERFSAEFPKEGPSILRIQQVVRGDSAAYFCASSPGHTFDIQYFGAGTRLSVL.

The rearrangement joins TRBV6-5 to TRBJ2-7; maybe TRBD1 (6 bases). The CDR3 length is 15 residues. V was trimmed by 6 bases and J by 4 bases, leaving 19 bases between them. Germline CDR1 and CDR2: MNHEY and SVGAGI. CDR3 DNA: TGTGCCAGCAGGGCCTTGGACAGTGCCAGTTACGAGCAGTACTTC. Amino acids: CASRALDSASYEQYF.

V usage is TRBV10-2 and J usage is TRBJ2-2; D is undetermined. The CDR3 totals 15 residues. Trimming shortened V by 5 bases and J by 3 bases, and 13 bases separated the two germline ends. From germline, CDR1 is WSHSY and CDR2 SAAADI. The CDR3 DNA reads TGCGCCAGCAGTAAGTTAACAGATTACACCGGGGAGCTGTTTTTT. This encodes CASSKLTDYTGELFF.